The 27 T cell receptor beta chains presented below share a single source sample, sequenced in a study of shared clonotypes between healthy human individuals. CD8 cells regarded as naive lacked CD45RO, were positively chosen for CCR7, and omitted terminally differentiated effector memory CD45RA+ cells. Assay: immunoSEQ multiplex PCR; the TCRdb copy retains only in-frame clones and omits some. The table lists roughly 550,000 clones, around 95% of them singletons. The material sequenced was naive CD8+ T cells sorted from blood. These receptors all come from a woman aged 25 to 39 in good health.

The chain joins TRBV4-1 to TRBJ2-2, with TRBD2 matching over 7 bases. The CDR3 covers 17 residues. Germline CDR1 is MGHRA and CDR2 is YSYEKL. V lost 1 base to trimming and J lost 2 bases; unmatched junction nucleotides: 7. The CDR3: CASSQGVREGNTGELFF. DNA for the CDR3: TGCGCCAGCAGCCAAGGAGTCAGGGAGGGCAACACCGGGGAGCTGTTTTTT.

A few counts support this clone. The V call is TRBV7-9, the J call TRBJ1-1; D might be TRBD1 (6 bases). Germline V gene data show CDR1 as SEHNR and CDR2 as FQNEAQ (reference sequence). This CDR3 region has 14 residues. V lost 6 bases, J lost 6 bases, and 17 bases lay in between. The CDR3 coding sequence is TGTGCCAGCAGATACCGGGACACCGGGTCTGAAGCTTTCTTT. Amino acids: CASRYRDTGSEAFF.

This chain links TRBV6-5 with TRBJ2-1; the D is unclear. This CDR3 has 13 amino acids. In germline, CDR1 is MNHEY, CDR2 SVGAGI. The V and J ends lost 0 bases and 10 bases respectively, with 10 bases between them. The CDR3 reads CASSYSGVSEQFF. Here the CDR3 DNA reads TGTGCCAGCAGTTACTCTGGTGTGTCCGAGCAGTTCTTC.

This clone was found once. CDR3 residues: CASSKKTIRAEQYF. CDR3 coding DNA: TGTGCCAGCAGCAAAAAGACAATCAGGGCCGAGCAGTACTTC. The chain carries TRBV21-1 and TRBJ2-7; the table's TRBD1 call for D was not verified on the DNA. TRBV21-1 is termed a pseudogene. The CDR3 runs to 14 residues.

The chain employs TRBV19 and TRBJ2-1; 8 bases line up with TRBD1. Germline V gene data show CDR1 as LNHDA and CDR2 as SQIVND (reference sequence). The CDR3 runs to 17 residues. V trimming: 3 bases; J trimming: 4 bases; junction bases outside the gene matches: 11. This chain's CDR3 is CASSIMSRGRNYNEQFF. CDR3 DNA sequence: TGTGCCAGTAGTATCATGAGCAGGGGGCGAAATTACAATGAGCAGTTCTTC.

The V gene is TRBV27, the J gene TRBJ1-3, with TRBD1 as a possible D gene (5 bases). The V end lost 5 bases, the J end lost 6 bases, and 17 bases lay between the germline ends. The CDR3 has 15 amino acids. Germline CDR1 and CDR2: MNHEY and SMNVEV (reference sequence). CDR3 nucleotides: TGTGCCAGCAGTCCTTTTTTGGGGGGTCAAAACACCATATATTTT. The encoded protein is CASSPFLGGQNTIYF.

V and J are TRBV19 and TRBJ2-1; TRBD1 or TRBD2 may be the D gene (5 bases each). CDR1 and CDR2 (germline): LNHDA, SQIVND (reference sequence). V lost 0 bases, J lost 0 bases, and 18 bases lay in between. The CDR3 contains 19 residues. CDR3 sequence: CASSIDVIGAASSYNEQFF. For the CDR3, the DNA is TGTGCCAGTAGTATAGACGTAATCGGGGCGGCGAGCTCCTACAATGAGCAGTTCTTC.

V usage is TRBV27 and J usage is TRBJ2-2; D is possibly TRBD1 (5 bases). Trimming removed 3 bases at V and 1 base at J, with 9 bases between. The CDR3 contains 15 residues. Germline V gene sequence: CDR1 MNHEY, CDR2 SMNVEV (reference sequence). The CDR3 bases are TGTGCCAGCAGTTTGGTGCAGGGGAACACCGGGGAGCTGTTTTTT. As protein: CASSLVQGNTGELFF.

V is TRBV5-5 and J is TRBJ1-5; D unclear. The length of the CDR3 is 14 residues. In germline, CDR1 is SGHKS, CDR2 YYEKEE (reference sequence). Trimming removed 5 bases from V and 7 bases from J, with 16 bases in between. The CDR3: CASRYDSLWQPQHF. The CDR3 DNA reads TGTGCCAGCAGATACGACTCTTTGTGGCAGCCCCAGCATTTT.

The rearrangement links TRBV7-7 to TRBJ2-5, with 8 bases matching TRBD1. This CDR3 comprises 14 residues. Germline CDR1 and CDR2: SSHAT and FNYEAQ (reference sequence). V lost 2 bases to trimming and J lost 5 bases; unmatched junction nucleotides: 4. CDR3 nucleotide sequence: TGTGCCAGCAGCTTATTGCAGGGGGCGGAGACCCAGTACTTC. Its protein is CASSLLQGAETQYF. The variable domain in full, completed from reference TRBV7-7 and TRBJ2-5, reads GAGVSQSPRYKVTKRGQDVTLRCDPISSHATLYWYQQALGQGPEFLTYFNYEAQPDKSGLPSDRFSAERPEGSISTLTIQRTEQRDSAMYRCASSLLQGAETQYFGPGTRLLVL.

The chain links TRBV29-1 to TRBJ2-4, with 10 positions matching TRBD2. From germline, CDR1 is SQVTM and CDR2 ANQGSEA. This CDR3 spans 13 amino acids. V gave up 4 bases and J gave up 7 bases; unmatched junction bases: 4. CDR3 region: CSVVTSGENIQYF. CDR3 coding DNA: TGCAGCGTTGTTACTAGCGGGGAGAACATTCAGTACTTC. Filled out from reference TRBV29-1 and TRBJ2-4, the complete variable domain reads SAVISQKPSRDICQRGTSLTIQCQVDSQVTMMFWYRQQPGQSLTLIATANQGSEATYESGFVIDKFPISRPNLTFSTLTVSNMSPEDSSIYLCSVVTSGENIQYFGAGTRLSVL.

This chain uses TRBV11-2 with TRBJ2-7; D is unclear. CDR1 and CDR2 (germline): SGHAT, FQNNGV. V was shortened by 8 bases and J by 2 bases, with 10 bases between the two germline ends. The CDR3 runs 12 residues. CDR3 nucleotides: TGTGCCAGCGGCTCGCTCCCCTACGAGCAGTACTTC. As protein: CASGSLPYEQYF.

This clone has just a few counts. The chain has TRBV6-1 and TRBJ2-1; 13 positions agree with TRBD2. The trim removed 4 bases at V and 0 bases at J, leaving 9 bases unmatched. This CDR3 contains 19 residues. The germline V gene has CDR1 MNHNS and CDR2 SASEGT. CDR3 DNA sequence: TGTGCCAGCAGTGGGAAGTCGACTAGCGGGAGGAGCTCCTACAATGAGCAGTTCTTC. Its translation: CASSGKSTSGRSSYNEQFF.

The genes are TRBV27 and TRBJ2-7, with D unresolved. Deletions cut 5 bases from V and 3 bases from J, with 11 bases between. Germline V CDR1 and CDR2: MNHEY, SMNVEV (reference sequence). The CDR3 totals 13 residues. CDR3: CASSVNRGYEQYF. As DNA, the CDR3 is TGTGCCAGCAGTGTGAATCGTGGCTACGAGCAGTACTTC.

The chain is built from TRBV2 and TRBJ2-3; TRBD2 matches at 14 bases. Germline V CDR1 and CDR2: SNHLY, FYNNEI. With 6 bases clipped from V and 0 bases from J, the junction kept 8 bases outside the gene matches. CDR3 length: 18 amino acids. The CDR3 bases are TGTGCCAGCAGAGCCGGGACTAGCGGGAGTAGGAGCACAGATACGCAGTATTTT. Its protein is CASRAGTSGSRSTDTQYF.

In nucleotides, the CDR3 is TGTGCCAGCAGGGGAATCTACTACGAGCAGTACTTC. This codes for CASRGIYYEQYF. V gene TRBV28 combines with J gene TRBJ2-7; D unresolved. The CDR3 consists of 12 residues. Trimming cost V 6 bases and J 3 bases, with 9 bases left between them. Germline V CDR1 and CDR2: MDHEN, SYDVKM.

This clone is a singleton in its sample. The chain links TRBV10-1 to TRBJ1-1, with D unresolved. Trimming cost V 5 bases and J 4 bases, with 11 bases left between them. CDR1 is WNHNN and CDR2 is SYGVQD in the germline V gene (reference sequence). The CDR3 consists of 13 residues. The CDR3 spells CASSPVGSTEAFF. In nucleotides, the CDR3 is TGCGCCAGCAGTCCCGTGGGCTCCACTGAAGCTTTCTTT.

This chain connects TRBV28 to TRBJ1-2; D call uncertain. The CDR3 consists of 15 residues. CDR1 MDHEN and CDR2 SYDVKM come from the germline V gene. Trimming stripped 3 bases from V and 5 bases from J, with 16 bases between. CDR3 in amino acids: CASSLGPSGWYGYTF. The CDR3 coding sequence is TGTGCCAGCAGTTTGGGTCCGAGTGGTTGGTATGGCTACACCTTC.

The J gene is TRBJ2-7, the V gene TRBV5-4; 14 nucleotides align to TRBD2. The CDR3 has 17 residues. The germline gives CDR1 SGHNT, CDR2 YYREEE (reference sequence). Unmatched junction bases numbered 6, after V lost 4 bases and J lost 0 bases. The CDR3 DNA follows: TGTGCCAGCAGCCCCGGGACTAGCGGGGGAACCTCCTACGAGCAGTACTTC. It yields the protein CASSPGTSGGTSYEQYF.

This clone was picked up one time. The chain joins TRBV28 to TRBJ1-6; D call uncertain. V was cut by 5 bases and J by 7 bases, with 18 bases left in between. Germline CDR1 and CDR2: MDHEN and SYDVKM. The CDR3 contains 16 residues. DNA of the CDR3: TGTGCCAGCAGTAGAAACCCGCCCGAGCCGAATTCACCCCTCCACTTT. It codes for CASSRNPPEPNSPLHF. The full variable domain, its missing parts supplied by reference TRBV28 and TRBJ1-6, is DVKVTQSSRYLVKRTGEKVFLECVQDMDHENMFWYRQDPGLGLRLIYFSYDVKMKEKGDIPEGYSVSREKKERFSLILESASTNQTSMYLCASSRNPPEPNSPLHFGNGTRLTVT.

The V and J genes are TRBV2 and TRBJ2-7; 11 bases fit TRBD2. The CDR3 is made up of 14 amino acids. J gave up 4 bases and V 6 bases, and 5 bases lay outside the gene matches. Germline V CDR1 and CDR2: SNHLY, FYNNEI. The CDR3 sequence: CASRLAGGRYEQYF. The CDR3, as DNA: TGTGCCAGCAGGTTAGCGGGAGGGAGGTACGAGCAGTACTTC. Drawing the rest from reference TRBV2 and TRBJ2-7, the complete variable domain is EPEVTQTPSHQVTQMGQEVILRCVPISNHLYFYWYRQILGQKVEFLVSFYNNEISEKSEIFDDQFSVERPDGSNFTLKIRSTKLEDSAMYFCASRLAGGRYEQYFGPGTRLTVT.

The CDR3 nucleotides are TGTGCCACCCAATTGCCGGGGGAGACCCAGTACTTC. Translated, it gives CATQLPGETQYF. The genes are TRBV25-1 and TRBJ2-5; maybe TRBD2 (5 bases). The V and J ends lost 10 bases and 5 bases respectively, with 14 bases between them. The CDR3 spans 12 residues. In germline, CDR1 is MGHDK, CDR2 SYGVNS.

This chain uses TRBV5-4 with TRBJ2-7, with D perhaps matching TRBD1 or TRBD2 (5 bases each). The ends were cut back, 4 bases at V and 12 bases at J, with 17 bases in the middle. The CDR3 spans 12 residues. Germline V gives CDR1 SGHNT, CDR2 YYREEE (reference sequence). CDR3 in amino acids: CASSPVEGPRYF. In DNA, the CDR3 is TGTGCCAGCAGCCCCGTTGAGGGGCCTCGGTACTTC.

J is TRBJ2-7 and V is TRBV18; D uncertain. Trimming took 5 bases from V and 1 from J, leaving 9 bases between them. Germline values: CDR1 KGHSH, CDR2 LQKENI. This CDR3 is 13 amino acids long. The CDR3 region is CASSTSRSYEQYF. The CDR3 region has the DNA TGTGCCAGCTCAACGAGCAGATCCTACGAGCAGTACTTC.

This clone was found once. The chain recombines TRBV27 with TRBJ2-3, with D perhaps matching TRBD2 (6 bases). CDR1 and CDR2 (germline): MNHEY, SMNVEV (reference sequence). The CDR3 extends over 15 amino acids. Trimming took 4 bases from V and 4 from J, leaving 15 bases between them. DNA for the CDR3: TGTGCCAGCAGTTGGTCCGGGAGCGGCGCAGATACGCAGTATTTT. Translating gives CASSWSGSGADTQYF.

The chain employs TRBV28 and TRBJ2-7; 9 nucleotides line up with TRBD2. CDR1 and CDR2 from the germline V gene are MDHEN and SYDVKM. This CDR3 has 13 residues. V was clipped by 7 bases and J by 0 bases; unmatched bases: 1. DNA for the CDR3: TGTGCCAGCATAGCGGGAGTCTCCTACGAGCAGTACTTC. It specifies CASIAGVSYEQYF.

Only one count was recorded for this clone. The V and J genes are TRBV7-9 and TRBJ2-7; the D gene is possibly TRBD2 (6 bases). The germline gives CDR1 SEHNR, CDR2 FQNEAQ (reference sequence). V was shortened by 6 bases and J by 0 bases, with 9 bases between the two germline ends. The CDR3 is 13 amino acids. This chain's CDR3 is CASSSGSSYEQYF. Written as DNA, the CDR3 is TGTGCCAGCAGTAGCGGAAGCTCCTACGAGCAGTACTTC.